The rows below give T cell receptor beta chains drawn from one sample of a study of long-term antiretroviral therapy in people with HIV. Only in-frame clones appear in the TCRdb table, and some are missing; sequencing was by immunoSEQ multiplex PCR. The data show 35,000 or so clones, approximately 83% seen once. The input for sequencing was unsorted PBMCs, taken 2.2 years after starting antiretroviral therapy. All receptors derive from a man aged 18-30 years with HIV. CDR3s leave out the opening cysteine and the closing phenylalanine or tryptophan. Each record gives: V gene, CDR3 protein.

V: TRBV6-5
CDR3: ASSYTHYRGNEQF

V: TRBV5-1
CDR3: ASSLTGTGGHEQY

V: TRBV11-2
CDR3: ASSSDRTPTSYNEQF

V: TRBV5-8
CDR3: ASSLTGGLRELF

V: TRBV5-6
CDR3: ASTVDFGFSGELF

V: TRBV7-8
CDR3: ASSLHAGWSTEAF

V: TRBV7-6
CDR3: ASSPDRVAEAF

V: TRBV25-1
CDR3: ASSDGGAGAANEKLF

V: TRBV19
CDR3: ASSYSVWYEQY

V: TRBV9
CDR3: ASGGWGDPGELF

V: TRBV10-1
CDR3: ASEPVAGQRETQY

V: TRBV12-5
CDR3: ASGGQYTEAF

V: TRBV10-3
CDR3: AIRQGREQF

V: TRBV19
CDR3: ASRPFTGGTEAF

V: TRBV9
CDR3: ASSATAGSSTDTQY

V: TRBV6-1
CDR3: ASRRTDTQY

V: TRBV13
CDR3: ASSLAGTGTQETQY

V: TRBV4-3
CDR3: ASSQDMVGTDTQY

V: TRBV29-1
CDR3: SVDTLAGVEQF

V: TRBV6-5
CDR3: ASSAGQGGAQPQH